This T cell receptor beta chain was retrieved from a study of shared clonotypes between healthy human individuals. The method was immunoSEQ multiplex PCR; TCRdb's version includes in-frame clones alone and lacks a portion of them. The sample lists about 79,000 clones, 62% occurring once. CD8 memory pooled CD45RO+ cells and CCR7-negative CD45RA+ TemRA cells. Notes on the study in general: Read depth was anticipated to influence clonotype sharing among donors.

In regard to this clone: Its antigen remains unidentified.

Germline CDR1 MNHEY, CDR2 SMNVEV (reference sequence). Trimming removed 3 bases from V and 7 bases from J; junction bases left unmatched: 11. The length of the CDR3 is 16 residues. The rearrangement joins TRBV27 to TRBJ2-1, with 8 bases matching TRBD2. This clonotype originated in a man aged 25-45 years in good health. The sample was memory CD8+ T cells sorted from blood. The subset is: CD45RO+ cells pooled with CCR7-negative TemRA cells. Written as DNA, the CDR3 is TGTGCCAGCAGTTTCTCAGCGGGAGTAAGGGTAAATGAGCAGTTCTTC. Translation: CASSFSAGVRVNEQFF.